These 15 T cell receptor beta chains were sequenced from one sample in a study of cytomegalovirus exposure and HLA in healthy donors. The PCR contained 60 Vbeta and 13 Jbeta primers. Produced via immunoSEQ multiplex PCR; TCRdb's table is partial and in-frame only. The table lists tens of thousands of clones, approximately 80% of them singletons, with roughly 4.5% in the top ten. The material sequenced was PBMCs. All receptors derive from a man aged 30 to 39 in good health and CMV-seronegative.

The J gene is TRBJ1-1, the V gene TRBV7-2; tentatively, D is TRBD1 (6 bases). The V end was cut by 4 bases, the J end by 0 bases, with 9 bases between. From germline, CDR1 is SGHTA and CDR2 FQGNSA. The CDR3 is made up of 14 amino acids. In DNA form, the CDR3 reads TGTGCCAGCAGCTCAAACAGGGTGAACACTGAAGCTTTCTTT. It translates to CASSSNRVNTEAFF.

The gene calls are TRBV10-3 and TRBJ2-1, with 9 bases matching TRBD2. This CDR3 region has 15 residues. The junction had 10 bases not matched to a gene; V was cut back by 8 bases and J by 5 bases. Germline V CDR1 and CDR2: ENHRY, SYGVKD. CDR3 in amino acids: CAIGVAGVGNNEQFF. Written as DNA, the CDR3 is TGTGCCATCGGGGTAGCGGGAGTAGGAAACAATGAGCAGTTCTTC.

The genes are TRBV5-8 and TRBJ2-3, with 9 bases fitting TRBD1. The V and J ends lost 4 bases and 3 bases, in that order; junction bases with no gene match: 9. CDR1 is SGHTS and CDR2 is YDEGEE in the germline V gene. This CDR3 is 16 amino acids long. Here the CDR3 reads CASSMLGTGFTDTQYF. CDR3 DNA: TGTGCCAGCAGCATGCTAGGGACAGGGTTTACAGATACGCAGTATTTT.

Notes on this clone: Different DNA sequences within this sample yield the same CDR3. The chain couples TRBV4-1 to TRBJ2-1; D possibly corresponds to TRBD1 (5 bases). Per germline, CDR1 MGHRA and CDR2 YSYEKL. Trimming removed 0 bases at V and 0 bases at J, with 9 bases between. This CDR3 has 16 amino acids. The CDR3 DNA sequence: TGCGCCAGCAGCCAAGAAGACAGCAGCTCCTACAATGAGCAGTTCTTC. Its protein product is CASSQEDSSSYNEQFF.

This sequence joins TRBV7-2 and TRBJ2-7, with TRBD2 matching 7 bases. Trimming cost V 1 base and J 1 base; bases outside gene matches: 7. CDR1 and CDR2 (germline): SGHTA, FQGNSA. The CDR3 consists of 16 residues. CDR3 loop: CASSLGRLAASYEQYF. In DNA, the CDR3 is TGTGCCAGCAGCTTAGGACGGCTAGCGGCGTCCTACGAGCAGTACTTC.

V is TRBV7-2 and J is TRBJ2-2, with a tentative D call TRBD1 (5 bases). CDR1 is SGHTA, CDR2 FQGNSA, per germline. Between the trimmed V and J ends, which lost 2 bases and 0 bases, there was a span of 16 bases. This CDR3 region has 18 residues. The CDR3 protein is CASSLFPRQYANTGELFF. The CDR3 nucleotides are TGTGCCAGCAGCTTATTCCCCCGACAGTACGCGAACACCGGGGAGCTGTTTTTT.

The V call is TRBV29-1, the J call TRBJ1-1; maybe TRBD1 (6 bases). V was cut by 5 bases and J by 10 bases, with 23 bases left in between. Germline V lookup: CDR1 SQVTM, CDR2 ANQGSEA. CDR3 length: 14 amino acids. This CDR3 reads CSVFGAQGPTLAFF. The CDR3 DNA sequence: TGCAGCGTTTTTGGCGCGCAGGGGCCGACTTTAGCTTTCTTT.

This CDR3 is CASRKSGAGANVLTF. CDR3 nucleotides: TGTGCCAGCAGGAAATCAGGGGCTGGGGCCAACGTCCTGACTTTC. This chain connects TRBV6-1 to TRBJ2-6; possible D gene TRBD1, 6 bases. The CDR3 has 15 amino acids. V lost 6 bases and J lost 2, with 11 bases in between. CDR1 and CDR2 from the germline V gene are MNHNS and SASEGT.

The V and J genes are TRBV6-5 and TRBJ1-4, with 10 bases fitting TRBD1. Trimming took 7 bases from V and 10 from J; bases not matched to a gene: 6. In germline, CDR1 is MNHEY, CDR2 SVGAGI. This CDR3 has 13 residues. The CDR3 spells CASNPRTGGKLFF. The CDR3, as DNA: TGTGCCAGCAACCCACGGACAGGGGGAAAACTGTTTTTT.

The CDR3 is CAISEVAGQGYTF. The CDR3 DNA is TGTGCCATCAGTGAGGTGGCAGGGCAAGGCTACACCTTC. The chain is built from TRBV10-3 and TRBJ1-2; D is possibly TRBD1 (5 bases). V shed 2 bases and J shed 8 bases, with 12 bases lying between them. The germline gives CDR1 ENHRY, CDR2 SYGVKD. CDR3 length equals 13 residues.

The rearrangement links TRBV7-2 to TRBJ2-7; D is ambiguous. This CDR3 has 13 residues. CDR1 is SGHTA and CDR2 is FQGNSA in the germline V gene. Trimming removed 5 bases from V and 7 bases from J, with 15 bases in between. The CDR3 reads CASSPPTIREQYF. The CDR3, as DNA: TGTGCCAGCAGCCCTCCAACTATTAGGGAGCAGTACTTC.

This clone has only a few counts. The chain carries TRBV5-4 and TRBJ2-7; TRBD1 aligns across 7 bases. J was trimmed by 3 bases and V by 3 bases; bases with no gene match: 6. The CDR3 has 14 residues. Germline V gives CDR1 SGHNT, CDR2 YYREEE (reference sequence). This CDR3 is CASSSRQGSYEQYF. As DNA, the CDR3 is TGTGCCAGCAGCTCGCGACAGGGAAGCTACGAGCAGTACTTC.

V usage is TRBV2 and J usage is TRBJ2-2; D unresolved. Trimming removed 7 bases from V and 4 bases from J, with 10 bases in between. This CDR3 is built from 13 residues. CDR1 and CDR2 from the germline V gene are SNHLY and FYNNEI. CDR3 sequence: CASTSRLTGELFF. The CDR3 coding sequence is TGTGCCAGCACCTCGAGGCTCACCGGGGAGCTGTTTTTT.

The rearrangement joins TRBV6-4 to TRBJ2-2; 8 nucleotides align to TRBD1. Germline V gene sequence: CDR1 MRHNA, CDR2 SNTAGT. This CDR3 comprises 16 residues. After removal of 0 bases from V and 3 bases from J, the junction contained 3 bases not matched to a gene. In nucleotides, the CDR3 is TGTGCCAGCAGTGACTCGATACAGGGGGACACCGGGGAGCTGTTTTTT. It encodes CASSDSIQGDTGELFF.

The V gene is TRBV4-3, the J gene TRBJ2-5; D call uncertain. Between the trimmed V and J ends, which lost 4 bases and 5 bases, there was a span of 11 bases. Germline V gives CDR1 LGHNA, CDR2 YSLEER. The CDR3 sequence is 13 residues long. This chain's CDR3 is CASSPLVGETQYF. The CDR3 DNA follows: TGCGCCAGCAGCCCCCTCGTCGGGGAGACCCAGTACTTC.